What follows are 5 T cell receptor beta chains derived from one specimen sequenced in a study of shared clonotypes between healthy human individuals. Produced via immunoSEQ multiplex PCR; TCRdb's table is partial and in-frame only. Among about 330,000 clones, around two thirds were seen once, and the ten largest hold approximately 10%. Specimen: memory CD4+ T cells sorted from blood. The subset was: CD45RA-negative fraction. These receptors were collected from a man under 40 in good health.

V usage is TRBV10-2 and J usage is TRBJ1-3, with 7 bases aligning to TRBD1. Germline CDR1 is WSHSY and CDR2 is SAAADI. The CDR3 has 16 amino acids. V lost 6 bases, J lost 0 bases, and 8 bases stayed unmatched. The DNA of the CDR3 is TGCGCCAGCAGATCGACAGGGTTCTACTCTGGAAACACCATATATTTT. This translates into CASRSTGFYSGNTIYF.

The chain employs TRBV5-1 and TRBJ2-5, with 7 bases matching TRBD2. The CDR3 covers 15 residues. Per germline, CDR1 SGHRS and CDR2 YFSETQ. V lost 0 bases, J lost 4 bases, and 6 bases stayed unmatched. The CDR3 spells CASSLGTRGGETQYF. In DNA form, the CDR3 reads TGCGCCAGCAGCTTGGGGACTAGGGGTGGAGAGACCCAGTACTTC.

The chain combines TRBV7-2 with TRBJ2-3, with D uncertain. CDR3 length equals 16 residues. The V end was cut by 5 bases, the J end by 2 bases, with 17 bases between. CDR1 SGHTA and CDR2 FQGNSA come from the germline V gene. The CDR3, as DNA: TGTGCCAGCAGCCCCCGTATGAATTGGATCACAGATACGCAGTATTTT. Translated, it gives CASSPRMNWITDTQYF.

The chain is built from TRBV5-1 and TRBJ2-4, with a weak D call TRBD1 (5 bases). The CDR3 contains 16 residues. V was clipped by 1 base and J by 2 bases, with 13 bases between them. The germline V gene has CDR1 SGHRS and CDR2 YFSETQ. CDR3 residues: CASSLSPGSTKNIQYF. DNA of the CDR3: TGCGCCAGCAGCTTGTCTCCAGGGTCGACCAAAAACATTCAGTACTTC.

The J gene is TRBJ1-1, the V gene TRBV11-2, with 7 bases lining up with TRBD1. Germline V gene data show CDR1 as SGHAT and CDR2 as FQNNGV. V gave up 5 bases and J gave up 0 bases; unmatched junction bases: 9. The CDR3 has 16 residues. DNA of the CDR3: TGTGCCAGCAGCAAGGACAGGCCGCATCTGAACACTGAAGCTTTCTTT. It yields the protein CASSKDRPHLNTEAFF.